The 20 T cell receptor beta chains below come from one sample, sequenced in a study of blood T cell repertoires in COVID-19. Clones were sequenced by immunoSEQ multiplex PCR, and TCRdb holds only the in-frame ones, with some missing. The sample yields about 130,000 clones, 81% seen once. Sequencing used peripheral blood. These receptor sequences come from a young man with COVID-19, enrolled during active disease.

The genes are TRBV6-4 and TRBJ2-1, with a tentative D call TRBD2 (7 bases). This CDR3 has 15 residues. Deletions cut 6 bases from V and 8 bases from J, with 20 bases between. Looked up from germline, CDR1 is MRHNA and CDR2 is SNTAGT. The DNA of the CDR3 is TGTGCCAGCAGCTATAGCGCGGGGGCGAGGGATGAGCAGTTCTTC. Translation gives CASSYSAGARDEQFF.

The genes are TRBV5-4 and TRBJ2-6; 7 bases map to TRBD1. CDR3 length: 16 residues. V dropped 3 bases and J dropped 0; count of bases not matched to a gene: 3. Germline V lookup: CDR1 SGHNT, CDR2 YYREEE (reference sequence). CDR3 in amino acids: CASSSGQISGANVLTF. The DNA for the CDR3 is TGTGCCAGCAGCTCGGGACAGATCTCTGGGGCCAACGTCCTGACTTTC.

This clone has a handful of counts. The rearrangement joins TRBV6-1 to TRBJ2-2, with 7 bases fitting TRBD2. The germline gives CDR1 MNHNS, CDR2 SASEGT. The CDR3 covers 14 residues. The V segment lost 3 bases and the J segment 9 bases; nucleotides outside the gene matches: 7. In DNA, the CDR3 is TGTGCCAGCAGTGATGGGACTACCTTTCGGGAGCTGTTTTTT. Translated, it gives CASSDGTTFRELFF.

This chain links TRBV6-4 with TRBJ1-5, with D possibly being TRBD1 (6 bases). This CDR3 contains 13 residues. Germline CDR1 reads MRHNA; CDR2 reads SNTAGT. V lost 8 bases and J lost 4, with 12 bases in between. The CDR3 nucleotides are TGTGCCAGCGTCCGGGACACAAATCAGCCCCAGCATTTT. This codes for CASVRDTNQPQHF.

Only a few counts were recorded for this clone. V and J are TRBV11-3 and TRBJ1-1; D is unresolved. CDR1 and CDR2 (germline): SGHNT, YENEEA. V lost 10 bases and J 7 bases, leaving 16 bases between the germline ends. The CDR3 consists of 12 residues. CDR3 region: CATKREGNEAFF. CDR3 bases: TGTGCCACCAAGAGGGAGGGAAATGAAGCTTTCTTT.

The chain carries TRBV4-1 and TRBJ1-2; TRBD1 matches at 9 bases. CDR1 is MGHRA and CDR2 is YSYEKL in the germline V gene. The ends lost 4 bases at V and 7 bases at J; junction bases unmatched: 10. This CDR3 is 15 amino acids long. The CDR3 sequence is CASSPTRDRDFGYTF. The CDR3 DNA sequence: TGCGCCAGCAGCCCCACCCGGGACAGGGACTTTGGCTACACCTTC.

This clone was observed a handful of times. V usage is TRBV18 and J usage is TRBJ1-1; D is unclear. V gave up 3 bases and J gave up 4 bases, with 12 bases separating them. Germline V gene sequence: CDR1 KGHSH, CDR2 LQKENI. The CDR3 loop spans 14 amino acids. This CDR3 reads CASSPPGGSTEAFF. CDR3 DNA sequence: TGTGCCAGCTCACCCCCGGGTGGGAGCACTGAAGCTTTCTTT.

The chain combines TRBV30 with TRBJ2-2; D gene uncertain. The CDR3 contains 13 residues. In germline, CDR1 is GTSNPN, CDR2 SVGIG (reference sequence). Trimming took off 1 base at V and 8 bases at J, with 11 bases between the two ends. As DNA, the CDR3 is TGTGCCTGGAGTGAGCAGGAAACTGGGGAGCTGTTTTTT. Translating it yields CAWSEQETGELFF.

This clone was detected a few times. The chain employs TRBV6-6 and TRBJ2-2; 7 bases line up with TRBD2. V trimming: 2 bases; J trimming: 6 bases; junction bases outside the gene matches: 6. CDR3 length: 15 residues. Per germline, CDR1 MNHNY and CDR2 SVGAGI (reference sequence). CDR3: CASSYGLVGAGELFF. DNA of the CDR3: TGTGCCAGCAGTTACGGACTAGTTGGCGCCGGGGAGCTGTTTTTT.

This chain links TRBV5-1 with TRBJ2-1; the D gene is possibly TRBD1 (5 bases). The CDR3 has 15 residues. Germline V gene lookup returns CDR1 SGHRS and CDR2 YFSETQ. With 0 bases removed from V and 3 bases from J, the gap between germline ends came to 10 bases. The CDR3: CASSLEQARYNEQFF. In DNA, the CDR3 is TGCGCCAGCAGCTTGGAACAGGCCCGCTACAATGAGCAGTTCTTC.

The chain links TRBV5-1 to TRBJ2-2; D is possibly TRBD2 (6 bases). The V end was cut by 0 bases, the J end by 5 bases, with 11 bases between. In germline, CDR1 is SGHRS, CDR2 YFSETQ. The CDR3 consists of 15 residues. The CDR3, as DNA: TGCGCCAGCAGCTTGGTGGGCGGGGAGACCGGGGAGCTGTTTTTT. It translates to CASSLVGGETGELFF.

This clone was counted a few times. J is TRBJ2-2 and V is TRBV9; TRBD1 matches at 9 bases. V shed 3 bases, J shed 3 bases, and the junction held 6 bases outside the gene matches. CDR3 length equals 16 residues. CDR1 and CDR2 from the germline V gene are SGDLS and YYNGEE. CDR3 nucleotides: TGTGCCAGCAGCGCCACAGGGGGCCGGTACACCGGGGAGCTGTTTTTT. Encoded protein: CASSATGGRYTGELFF.

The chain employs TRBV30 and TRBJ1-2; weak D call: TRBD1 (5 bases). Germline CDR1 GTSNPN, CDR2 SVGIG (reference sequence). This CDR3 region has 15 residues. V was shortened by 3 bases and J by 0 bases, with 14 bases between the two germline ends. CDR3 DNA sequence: TGTGCCTGGAGCGGCTGGGGGGGAGCTAACTATGGCTACACCTTC. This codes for CAWSGWGGANYGYTF.

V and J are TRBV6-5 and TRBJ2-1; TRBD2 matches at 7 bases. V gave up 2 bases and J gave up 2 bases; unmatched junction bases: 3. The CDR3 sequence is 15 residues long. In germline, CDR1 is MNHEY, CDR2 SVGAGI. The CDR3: CASSYASGTYNEQFF. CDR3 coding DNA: TGTGCCAGCAGTTACGCTAGCGGAACCTACAATGAGCAGTTCTTC.

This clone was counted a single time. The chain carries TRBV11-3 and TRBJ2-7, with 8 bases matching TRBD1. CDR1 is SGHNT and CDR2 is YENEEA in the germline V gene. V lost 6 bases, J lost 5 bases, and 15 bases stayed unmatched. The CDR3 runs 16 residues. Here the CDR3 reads CASRSGWGQDIHEQYF. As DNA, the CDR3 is TGTGCCAGCAGATCGGGTTGGGGACAGGATATACACGAGCAGTACTTC. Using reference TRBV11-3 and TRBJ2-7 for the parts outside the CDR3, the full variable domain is EAGVVQSPRYKIIEKKQPVAFWCNPISGHNTLYWYLQNLGQGPELLIRYENEEAVDDSQLPKDRFSAERLKGVDSTLKIQPAELGDSAVYLCASRSGWGQDIHEQYFGPGTRLTVT.

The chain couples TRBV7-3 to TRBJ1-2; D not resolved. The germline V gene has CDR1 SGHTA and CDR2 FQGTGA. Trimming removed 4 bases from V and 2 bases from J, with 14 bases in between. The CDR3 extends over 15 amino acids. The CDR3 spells CASSSFLSGNYGYTF. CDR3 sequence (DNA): TGTGCCAGCAGCTCCTTCCTGTCCGGGAACTATGGCTACACCTTC.

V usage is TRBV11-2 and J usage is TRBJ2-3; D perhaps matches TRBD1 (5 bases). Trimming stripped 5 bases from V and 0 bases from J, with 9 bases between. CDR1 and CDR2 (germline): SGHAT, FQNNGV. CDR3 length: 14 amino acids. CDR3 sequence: CASSETASTDTQYF. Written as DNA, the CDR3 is TGTGCCAGCAGCGAGACAGCTAGCACAGATACGCAGTATTTT.

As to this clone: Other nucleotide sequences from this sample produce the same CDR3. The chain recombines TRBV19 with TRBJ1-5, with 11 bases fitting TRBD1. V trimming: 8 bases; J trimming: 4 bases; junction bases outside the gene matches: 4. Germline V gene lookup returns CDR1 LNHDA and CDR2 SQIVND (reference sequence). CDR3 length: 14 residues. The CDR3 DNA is TGTGCCAGTTCAGGGACAGGGGGAAATCAGCCCCAGCATTTT. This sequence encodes CASSGTGGNQPQHF.

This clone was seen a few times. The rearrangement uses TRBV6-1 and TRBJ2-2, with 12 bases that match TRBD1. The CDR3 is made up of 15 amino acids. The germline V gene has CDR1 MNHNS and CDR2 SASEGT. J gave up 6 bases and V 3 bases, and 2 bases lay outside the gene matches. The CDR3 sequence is CASSEGQGAPGELFF. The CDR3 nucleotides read TGTGCCAGCAGTGAGGGACAGGGGGCACCCGGGGAGCTGTTTTTT.

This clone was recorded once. CDR3 in amino acids: CAWSVLWDINTIYF. CDR3 sequence (DNA): TGTGCCTGGAGTGTACTGTGGGACATAAACACCATATATTTT. V gene TRBV30 combines with J gene TRBJ1-3; weak D call: TRBD1 (6 bases). Trimming shortened V by 0 bases and J by 6 bases, and 12 bases separated the two germline ends. The CDR3 runs to 14 residues. Looked up from germline, CDR1 is GTSNPN and CDR2 is SVGIG (reference sequence). The variable domain in full, completed from reference TRBV30 and TRBJ1-3, reads SQTIHQWPATLVQPVGSPLSLECTVEGTSNPNLYWYRQAAGRGLQLLFYSVGIGQISSEVPQNLSASRPQDRQFILSSKKLLLSDSGFYLCAWSVLWDINTIYFGEGSWLTVV.